This entry is about one T cell receptor beta chain. It lacks a known antigen. No base quality information exists; no much larger clone differs at one position. Library prep was done by the immunoSEQ multiplex PCR assay. Not all clones reach the TCRdb copy of this immuneACCESS table, which keeps in-frame sequences only. Checked studies attribute under half of the gap to unresolved V genes and leave the rest unexplained. Counted in this sample were some 160,000 clones; about 94% of them appeared once. Together, the top ten hold around 8% of the sample. These data come from a study of control samples from healthy donors and cancer patients (TCRdb year 2020). Sample: blood. This clonotype was sampled from a woman in her thirties or forties in good health.

The DNA is TGTGCCAGCAGCCAAGACCGCCTTTCTAATTCACCCCTCCACTTT. This gives the protein CASSQDRLSNSPLHF. The chain is encoded by TRBV4-2 joined to TRBJ1-6; the D segment cannot be called with confidence. The CDR3, from cysteine to phenylalanine, totals 15 residues. The only DNA kept is the CDR3, 45 bases in frame from the first base. Deletion took 0 bases off V and 6 bases off J, with a span of 9 bases between the germline ends. CDR1 and CDR2, per the germline V gene, are LGHNA and YNFKEQ.